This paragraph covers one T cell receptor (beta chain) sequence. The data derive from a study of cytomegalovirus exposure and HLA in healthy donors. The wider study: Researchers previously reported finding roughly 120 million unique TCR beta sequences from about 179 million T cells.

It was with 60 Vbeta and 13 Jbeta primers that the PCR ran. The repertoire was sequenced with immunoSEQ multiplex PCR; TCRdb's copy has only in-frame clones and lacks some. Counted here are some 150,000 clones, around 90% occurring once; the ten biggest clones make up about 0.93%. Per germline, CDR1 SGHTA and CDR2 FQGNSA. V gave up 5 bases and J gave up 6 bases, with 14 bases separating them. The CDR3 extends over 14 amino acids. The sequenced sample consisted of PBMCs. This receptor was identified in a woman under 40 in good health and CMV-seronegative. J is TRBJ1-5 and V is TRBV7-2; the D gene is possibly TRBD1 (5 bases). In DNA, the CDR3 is TGTGCCAGCAGCGGGGGGGACGGCGGTCAGCCCCAGCATTTT. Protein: CASSGGDGGQPQHF.